One sample yielded the 21 T cell receptor beta chains listed below, sequenced in a study of regulatory T cells in long-lasting Graves disease. Time point given: newly diagnosed GD, antithyroid drugs for less than 3 months. RNA from PBMCs was the source of the TCR library. Arm-PCR of CDR3 regions with iRepertoire HTBI primers generated TCR beta libraries. TCRdb reanalysed the multiplex PCR reads using MiXCR and keeps one entry per CDR3 protein. The data show over 450,000 distinct CDR3 sequences, about 12% seen once. In addition, the sample was reused for a study of T cells in Graves' hyperthyroidism and ophthalmopathy.

The sample here was peripheral blood mononuclear cells (PBMCs), taken at new diagnosis, from a patient treated with antithyroid drugs. Receptor source: a woman younger than 45 with Graves disease.

The V and J genes are TRBV3-1 and TRBJ2-2; 8 positions agree with TRBD2. This CDR3 comprises 15 residues. J was trimmed by 4 bases and V by 0 bases; bases with no gene match: 1. Per the germline V gene, CDR1 is LGHDT and CDR2 is YNNKEL (reference sequence). The DNA for the CDR3 is TGTGCCAGCAGCCAAGACGGGAGGGGCACCGGGGAGCTGTTTTTT. Amino acids: CASSQDGRGTGELFF. Full variable domain (rest looked up from reference TRBV3-1 and TRBJ2-2): DTAVSQTPKYLVTQMGNDKSIKCEQNLGHDTMYWYKQDSKKFLKIMFSYNNKELIINETVPNRFSPKSPDKAHLNLHINSLELGDSAVYFCASSQDGRGTGELFFGEGSRLTVL.

This clonotype was recorded at least ten times. V usage is TRBV12-3 or TRBV12-4 and J usage is TRBJ1-6, with 7 positions matching TRBD1. The CDR3 loop spans 14 amino acids. The V segment lost 2 bases and the J segment 6 bases; nucleotides outside the gene matches: 1. The CDR3 DNA sequence: TGTGCCAGCAGTTTAACAGGGGTTAATTCACCCCTCCACTTT. Its protein product is CASSLTGVNSPLHF.

Only a few counts were recorded for this clonotype. The rearrangement links TRBV6-5 to TRBJ1-3; D gene unclear. This CDR3 comprises 19 residues. The V end lost 2 bases, the J end lost 0 bases, and 20 bases lay between the germline ends. The V gene's germline CDR1 is MNHEY and CDR2 SVGAGI. The CDR3 protein is CASSYNVLSEGFSGNTIYF. The CDR3 DNA sequence: TGTGCCAGCAGTTACAACGTCCTGTCGGAGGGATTCTCTGGAAACACCATATATTTT.

This clonotype was seen repeatedly, ten times or more. The chain carries TRBV27 and TRBJ2-1, with D maybe TRBD2 (6 bases). With 8 bases removed from V and 8 bases from J, the gap between germline ends came to 28 bases. The germline CDR1 and CDR2 sequences are MNHEY and SMNVEV (reference sequence). The CDR3 loop spans 17 amino acids. The CDR3 DNA sequence: TGTGCCAGCCCCTCAATTGCCGGGGAGGAGAATCGGTATGAGCAGTTCTTC. It is translated as CASPSIAGEENRYEQFF.

There are many counts of this clonotype. The gene calls are TRBV20-1 and TRBJ2-3; 8 bases match TRBD2. Germline CDR1 DFQATT, CDR2 SNEGSKA (reference sequence). V dropped 3 bases and J dropped 6; count of bases not matched to a gene: 23. CDR3 size: 19 residues. The CDR3 DNA reads TGCAGTGCTAGCCTAGTAGCGGGATCGAAGCGGGGGTTCGTTGATACGCAGTATTTT. Protein: CSASLVAGSKRGFVDTQYF.

Many counts were recorded for this clonotype. A far larger clone is one nucleotide away, so this likely arose from a read error. The CDR3 spells CASNLMNTEAFF. The CDR3 DNA reads TGTGCCAGCAACTTGATGAACACTGAAGCTTTCTTT. The chain links TRBV7-9 to TRBJ1-1, with D uncertain. Trimming removed 7 bases from V and 0 bases from J, with 6 bases in between. The CDR3 spans 12 residues. Per the germline V gene, CDR1 is SEHNR and CDR2 is FQNEAQ (reference sequence).

In regard to this clonotype: A single base separates this from a much larger clone, so it may be a read error. J is TRBJ2-7 and V is TRBV7-3; no clear D gene. Trimming shortened V by 1 base and J by 1 base, and 11 bases separated the two germline ends. Germline V gives CDR1 SGHTA, CDR2 FQGTGA. The CDR3 has 15 residues. In DNA form, the CDR3 reads TGTGCCAGCAGCTTAATGGCCGCTGCATCCTACGAGCAGTACTTC. The encoded protein is CASSLMAAASYEQYF. Variable domain in full (rest from reference TRBV7-3 and TRBJ2-7): GAGVSQTPSNKVTEKGKYVELRCDPISGHTALYWYRQSLGQGPEFLIYFQGTGAADDSGLPNDRFFAVRPEGSVSTLKIQRTERGDSAVYLCASSLMAAASYEQYFGPGTRLTVT.

V is TRBV5-1 and J is TRBJ1-5, with 10 bases matching TRBD1. The CDR3 length is 16 residues. Germline V gene lookup returns CDR1 SGHRS and CDR2 YFSETQ. The junction had 8 bases not matched to a gene; V was cut back by 5 bases and J by 3 bases. The CDR3, as DNA: TGCGCCAGCAGTCCCGGGACAGGGGCGCTCAATCAGCCCCAGCATTTT. Amino acid sequence: CASSPGTGALNQPQHF.

This clonotype was observed at least ten times. The chain couples TRBV24-1 to TRBJ1-5; 7 bases are a match to TRBD1. CDR1 and CDR2 (germline): KGHDR, SFDVKD. V trimming: 7 bases; J trimming: 1 base; junction bases outside the gene matches: 6. This CDR3 region has 15 residues. CDR3 residues: CATSPGGKSNQPQHF. In nucleotides, the CDR3 is TGTGCCACCAGCCCAGGGGGTAAGAGCAATCAGCCCCAGCATTTT.

This clonotype was counted ten times or more. The J gene is TRBJ2-7, the V gene TRBV5-1; a possible D gene is TRBD2 (6 bases). V gave up 0 bases and J gave up 4 bases, with 14 bases separating them. The germline CDR1 and CDR2 sequences are SGHRS and YFSETQ. The CDR3 contains 15 residues. CDR3 coding DNA: TGCGCCAGCAGCTTGGGGGACGGGAGTGATTACGAGCAGTACTTC. Translating it yields CASSLGDGSDYEQYF.

This clonotype was recorded many times. The V and J genes are TRBV7-9 and TRBJ1-1, with D hard to call. This CDR3 is built from 15 residues. The germline V gene encodes CDR1 SEHNR and CDR2 FQNEAQ (reference sequence). V lost 2 bases and J lost 3, with 13 bases in between. CDR3 in amino acids: CASSLRAFGDTEAFF. The CDR3 nucleotides read TGTGCCAGCAGCTTAAGGGCCTTCGGGGACACTGAAGCTTTCTTT.

The table lists this clonotype with a few counts. The chain couples TRBV6-5 to TRBJ1-3, with 8 bases identical to TRBD1. This CDR3 is 19 amino acids long. With V trimmed by 2 bases and J by 5 bases, 17 bases remained unmatched. Germline CDR1 and CDR2: MNHEY and SVGAGI. CDR3 sequence reads: CASSYVRAGGAGHRNTIYF. CDR3 DNA: TGTGCCAGCAGTTACGTTCGGGCAGGGGGCGCGGGACATCGAAACACCATATATTTT.

To note about this clonotype: Since a much larger clone is just one base distant, this may be a read error. The V gene is TRBV24-1, the J gene TRBJ2-3; D possibly matches TRBD1 or TRBD2 (5 bases each). Per the germline V gene, CDR1 is KGHDR and CDR2 is SFDVKD. The CDR3 extends over 15 amino acids. The V end was cut by 4 bases, the J end by 4 bases, with 14 bases between. The CDR3 DNA reads TGTGCCACCAGTGACGGTTGGGACCTCGCAGATACGCAGTATTTT. Translation gives CATSDGWDLADTQYF.

A note on this clonotype: Given a much more abundant clone one base away, this may be a read error. This sequence joins TRBV7-2 and TRBJ2-1; 12 positions agree with TRBD2. TRBJ2-5 explains the end of the DNA better; the J call may be wrong. Germline V gives CDR1 SGHTA, CDR2 FQGNSA. This CDR3 region has 17 residues. CDR3 in DNA: TGTGCCAGCAGCAGTAGGAGGCTAGCGGGAGGGGACAGGGCCCAGTACTTC. This gives the protein CASSSRRLAGGDRAQYF.

CDR3 nucleotide sequence: TGTGCCAGCAGGGACAGGGGGTATAGCACTGAAGCTTTCTTT. Protein product: CASRDRGYSTEAFF. The chain carries TRBV6-1 and TRBJ1-1; 10 nucleotides agree with TRBD1. Trimming took 6 bases from V and 4 from J; bases not matched to a gene: 5. CDR1 and CDR2 from the germline V gene are MNHNS and SASEGT. The CDR3 has 14 amino acids.

This clonotype has ten or more counts. The V gene is TRBV12-3 or TRBV12-4, the J gene TRBJ2-1, with 8 bases that match TRBD2. This CDR3 has 16 amino acids. V lost 3 bases and J lost 9; bases outside the gene matches: 13. The CDR3 nucleotides read TGTGCCAGCAGTTTTATTCTCCAGCGGGAGCATGGTGAGCAGTTCTTC. This sequence encodes CASSFILQREHGEQFF.

At least ten counts were recorded for this clonotype. The chain is built from TRBV11-2 and TRBJ2-1; TRBD1 matches at 9 bases. This CDR3 contains 15 residues. CDR1 and CDR2 from the germline V gene are SGHAT and FQNNGV. V dropped 5 bases and J dropped 0; count of bases not matched to a gene: 2. CDR3 DNA: TGTGCCAGCAGCCTGGGACAGGGCTCCTACAATGAGCAGTTCTTC. Protein sequence: CASSLGQGSYNEQFF.

This clonotype was seen ten or more times. V is TRBV12-3 or TRBV12-4 and J is TRBJ1-2; D gene uncertain. V was shortened by 2 bases and J by 4 bases, with 5 bases between the two germline ends. The CDR3 consists of 12 residues. DNA for the CDR3: TGTGCCAGCAGTTTAAGGTTCTATGGCTACACCTTC. Translated, it gives CASSLRFYGYTF.

This clonotype showed up many times. The chain has TRBV28 and TRBJ1-5, with D unclear. V was trimmed by 7 bases and J by 3 bases, leaving 16 bases between them. Germline values: CDR1 MDHEN, CDR2 SYDVKM. The CDR3 loop spans 15 amino acids. CDR3 DNA sequence: TGTGCCAGCATTCAAATGGGCATGTTCAATCAGCCCCAGCATTTT. As protein: CASIQMGMFNQPQHF.

Concerning this clonotype: A much larger clone differs from this one at a single base, so this may be a read error. The rearrangement links TRBV15 to TRBJ1-5; no firm D call. The CDR3 totals 12 residues. Trimming cost V 3 bases and J 7 bases, with 7 bases left between them. Germline CDR1 LNHNV, CDR2 YYDKDF (reference sequence). The CDR3 sequence: CATSSDGQPQHF. In nucleotides, the CDR3 is TGTGCCACCAGCAGCGACGGACAGCCCCAGCATTTT.

This clonotype was detected a few times. CDR3: CASSFLRDVVYGYTF. The CDR3, as DNA: TGTGCCAGCAGCTTCCTCCGGGACGTAGTCTATGGCTACACCTTC. The chain employs TRBV13 and TRBJ1-2; D perhaps matches TRBD1 (5 bases). The germline CDR1 and CDR2 sequences are PRHDT and FYEKMQ (reference sequence). Trimming left V 3 bases short and J 4 bases short, with 15 bases between. This CDR3 region has 15 residues.